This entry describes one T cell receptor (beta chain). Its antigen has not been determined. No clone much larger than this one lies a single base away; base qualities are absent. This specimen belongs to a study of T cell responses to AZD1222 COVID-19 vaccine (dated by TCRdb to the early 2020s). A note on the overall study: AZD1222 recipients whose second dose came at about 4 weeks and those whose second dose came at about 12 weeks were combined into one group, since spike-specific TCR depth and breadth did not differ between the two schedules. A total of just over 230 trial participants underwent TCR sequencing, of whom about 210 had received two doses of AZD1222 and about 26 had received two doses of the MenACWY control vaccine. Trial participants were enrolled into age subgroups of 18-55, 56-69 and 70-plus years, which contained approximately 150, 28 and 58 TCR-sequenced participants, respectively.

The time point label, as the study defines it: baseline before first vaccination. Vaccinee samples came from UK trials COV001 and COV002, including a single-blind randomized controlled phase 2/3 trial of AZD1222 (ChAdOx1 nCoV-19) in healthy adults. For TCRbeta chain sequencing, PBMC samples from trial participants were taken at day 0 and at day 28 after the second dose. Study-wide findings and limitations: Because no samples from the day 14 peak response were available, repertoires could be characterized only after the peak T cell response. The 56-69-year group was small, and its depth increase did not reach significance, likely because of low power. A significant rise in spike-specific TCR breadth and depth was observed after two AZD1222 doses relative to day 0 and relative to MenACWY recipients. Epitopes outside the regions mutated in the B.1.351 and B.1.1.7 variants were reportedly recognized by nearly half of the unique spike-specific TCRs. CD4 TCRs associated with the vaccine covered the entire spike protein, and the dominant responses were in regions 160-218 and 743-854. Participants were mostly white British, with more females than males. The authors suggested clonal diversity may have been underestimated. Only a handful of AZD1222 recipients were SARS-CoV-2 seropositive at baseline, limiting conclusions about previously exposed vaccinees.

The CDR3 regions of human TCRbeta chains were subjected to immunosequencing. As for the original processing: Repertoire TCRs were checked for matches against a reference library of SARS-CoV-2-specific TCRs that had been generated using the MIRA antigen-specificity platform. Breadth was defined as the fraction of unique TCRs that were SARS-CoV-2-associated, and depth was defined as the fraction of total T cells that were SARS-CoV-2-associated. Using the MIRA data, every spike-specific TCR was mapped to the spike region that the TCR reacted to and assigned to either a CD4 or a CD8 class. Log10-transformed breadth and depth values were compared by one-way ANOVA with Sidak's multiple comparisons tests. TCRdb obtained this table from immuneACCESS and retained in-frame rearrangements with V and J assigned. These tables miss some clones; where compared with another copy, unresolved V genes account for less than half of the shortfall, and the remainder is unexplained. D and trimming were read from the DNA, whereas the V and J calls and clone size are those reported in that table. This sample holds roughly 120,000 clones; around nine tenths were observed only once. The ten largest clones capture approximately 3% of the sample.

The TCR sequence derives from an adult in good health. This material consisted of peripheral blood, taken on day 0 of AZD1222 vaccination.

The sequenced DNA is TGTGCCAGCAGCCAGCCGGGGAAAGCTGGAAACACCATATATTTT. This sequence encodes CASSQPGKAGNTIYF. The chain is encoded by TRBV5-4 joined to TRBJ1-3, with the D gene too uncertain to name. Trimming takes 4 bases from V and 2 bases from J, and the germline ends sit 13 bases apart. From the germline V gene (reference sequence), CDR1 is SGHNT and CDR2 is YYREEE. The CDR3 goes from the cysteine to the phenylalanine over 15 residues. The retained sequence is limited to the CDR3, 45 bases, with the frame set at the first base. Extended through the reference TRBV5-4 and TRBJ1-3 proteins, this CDR3 yields the full variable domain: ETGVTQSPTHLIKTRGQQVTLRCSSQSGHNTVSWYQQALGQGPQFIFQYYREEENGRGNFPPRFSGLQFPNYSSELNVNALELDDSALYLCASSQPGKAGNTIYFGEGSWLTVV.